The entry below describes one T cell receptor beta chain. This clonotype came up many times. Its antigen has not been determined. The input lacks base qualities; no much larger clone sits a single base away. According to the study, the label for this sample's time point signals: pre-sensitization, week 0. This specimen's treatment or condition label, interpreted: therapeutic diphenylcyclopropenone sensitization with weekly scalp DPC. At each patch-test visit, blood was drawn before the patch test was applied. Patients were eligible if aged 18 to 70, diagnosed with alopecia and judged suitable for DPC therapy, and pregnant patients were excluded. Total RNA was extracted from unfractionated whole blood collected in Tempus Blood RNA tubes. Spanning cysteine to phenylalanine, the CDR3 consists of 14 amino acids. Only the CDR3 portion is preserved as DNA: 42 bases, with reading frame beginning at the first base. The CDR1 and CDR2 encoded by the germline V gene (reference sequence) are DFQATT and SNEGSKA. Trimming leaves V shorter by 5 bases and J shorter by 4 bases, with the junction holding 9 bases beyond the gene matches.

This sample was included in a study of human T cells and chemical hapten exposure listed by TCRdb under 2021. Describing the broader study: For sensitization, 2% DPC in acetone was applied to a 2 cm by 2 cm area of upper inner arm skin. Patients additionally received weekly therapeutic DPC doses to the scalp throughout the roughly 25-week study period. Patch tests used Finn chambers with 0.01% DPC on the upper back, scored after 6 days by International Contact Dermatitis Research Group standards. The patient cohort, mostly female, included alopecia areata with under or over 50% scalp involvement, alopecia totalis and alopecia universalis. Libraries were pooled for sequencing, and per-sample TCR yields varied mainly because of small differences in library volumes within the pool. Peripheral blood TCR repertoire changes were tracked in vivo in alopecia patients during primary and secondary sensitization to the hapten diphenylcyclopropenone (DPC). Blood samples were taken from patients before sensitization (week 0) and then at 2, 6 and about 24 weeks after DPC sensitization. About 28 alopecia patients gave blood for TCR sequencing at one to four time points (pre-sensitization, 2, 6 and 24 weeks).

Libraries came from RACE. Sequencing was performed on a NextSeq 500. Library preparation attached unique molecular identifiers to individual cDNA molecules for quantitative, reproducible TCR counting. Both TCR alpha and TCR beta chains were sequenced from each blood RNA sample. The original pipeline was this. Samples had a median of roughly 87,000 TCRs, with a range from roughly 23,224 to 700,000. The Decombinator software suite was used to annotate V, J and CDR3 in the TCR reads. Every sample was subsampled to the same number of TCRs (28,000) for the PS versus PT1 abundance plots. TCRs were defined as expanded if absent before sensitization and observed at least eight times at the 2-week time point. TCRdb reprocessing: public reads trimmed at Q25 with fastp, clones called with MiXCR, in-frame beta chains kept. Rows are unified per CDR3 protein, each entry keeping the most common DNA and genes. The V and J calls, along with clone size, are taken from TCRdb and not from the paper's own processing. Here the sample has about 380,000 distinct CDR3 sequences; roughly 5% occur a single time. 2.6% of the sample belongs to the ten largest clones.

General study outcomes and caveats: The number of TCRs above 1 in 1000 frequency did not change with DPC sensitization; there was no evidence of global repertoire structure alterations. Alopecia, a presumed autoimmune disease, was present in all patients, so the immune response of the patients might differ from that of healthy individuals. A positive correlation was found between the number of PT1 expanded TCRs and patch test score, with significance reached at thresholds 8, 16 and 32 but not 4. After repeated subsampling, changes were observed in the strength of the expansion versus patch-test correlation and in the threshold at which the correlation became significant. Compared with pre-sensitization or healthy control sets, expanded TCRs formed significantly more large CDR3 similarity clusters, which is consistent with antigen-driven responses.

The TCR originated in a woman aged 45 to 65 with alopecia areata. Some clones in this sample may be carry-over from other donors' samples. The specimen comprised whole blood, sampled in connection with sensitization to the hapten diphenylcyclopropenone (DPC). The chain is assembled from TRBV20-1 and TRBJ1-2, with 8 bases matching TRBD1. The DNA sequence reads TGCAGTGCTCTGGACAGGGTAGAATTCTATGGCTACACCTTC. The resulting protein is CSALDRVEFYGYTF.